Presented here are 22 T cell receptor beta chains from one specimen sequenced in a study of shared T cell receptors in the human thymus. The assay was immunoSEQ multiplex PCR, and TCRdb's table has in-frame clones only and misses some. The table has hundreds of thousands of clones, roughly 94% seen once. The sample comprised thymocytes. The receptors originated from a human donor.

In its sample, this clone was seen once. The V and J genes are TRBV10-3 and TRBJ2-1, with a tentative D call TRBD2 (5 bases). Trimming stripped 7 bases from V and 2 bases from J, with 9 bases between. Germline CDR1 and CDR2: ENHRY and SYGVKD. This CDR3 has 13 residues. The DNA for the CDR3 is TGTGCCATCAAGGAGCGGCCCTACAATGAGCAGTTCTTC. This encodes CAIKERPYNEQFF.

This chain uses TRBV7-2 with TRBJ2-1, with 7 bases fitting TRBD1. Germline CDR1 and CDR2: SGHTA and FQGNSA. Germline trimming cut 5 bases from V and 3 bases from J; bases unmatched to any gene: 10. The length of the CDR3 is 16 residues. In DNA form, the CDR3 reads TGTGCCAGCAGCAAACTAGGACAGGCAGGCTACAATGAGCAGTTCTTC. Encoded protein: CASSKLGQAGYNEQFF.

V usage is TRBV27 and J usage is TRBJ1-3; TRBD1 aligns across 11 bases. With 5 bases clipped from V and 4 bases from J, the junction kept 4 bases outside the gene matches. The CDR3 contains 15 residues. Germline CDR1 reads MNHEY; CDR2 reads SMNVEV (reference sequence). CDR3 coding DNA: TGTGCCAGCAGTGCCGGGACAGGGGGGGGAAACACCATATATTTT. Encoded protein: CASSAGTGGGNTIYF.

DNA for the CDR3: TGTGCCAGCAGTTCCTCAGGAGGCTACACCTTC. Its translation is CASSSSGGYTF. This sequence joins TRBV28 and TRBJ1-2; D remains unclear. The germline V gene encodes CDR1 MDHEN and CDR2 SYDVKM. V was cut by 4 bases and J by 8 bases, with 8 bases left in between. CDR3 length equals 11 residues.

This clone appeared once. V usage is TRBV9 and J usage is TRBJ2-3, with 10 bases matching TRBD2. This CDR3 is built from 19 residues. CDR1 is SGDLS, CDR2 YYNGEE, per germline. V shed 4 bases, J shed 0 bases, and the junction held 14 bases outside the gene matches. The CDR3 sequence is CASSPEGESGRESTDTQYF. DNA for the CDR3: TGTGCCAGCAGCCCAGAAGGCGAAAGCGGGAGGGAGAGCACAGATACGCAGTATTTT. The full variable domain, completed using reference TRBV9 and TRBJ2-3, is DSGVTQTPKHLITATGQRVTLRCSPRSGDLSVYWYQQSLDQGLQFLIQYYNGEERAKGNILERFSAQQFPDLHSELNLSSLELGDSALYFCASSPEGESGRESTDTQYFGPGTRLTVL.

The rearrangement links TRBV7-2 to TRBJ1-1, with D maybe TRBD1 (6 bases). V lost 6 bases and J 2 bases, leaving 19 bases between the germline ends. The CDR3 has 16 amino acids. CDR1 and CDR2 (germline): SGHTA, FQGNSA. CDR3 bases: TGTGCCAGCAGATCCCCAGGGGCGGGTGTAAACACTGAAGCTTTCTTT. It translates to CASRSPGAGVNTEAFF.

CDR3 sequence (DNA): TGTGCCTGGAGTCCCCTAATCCCGCAACCCCCTAGGGAGCAGTTCTTC. Its protein is CAWSPLIPQPPREQFF. V gene TRBV30 combines with J gene TRBJ2-1; D is undetermined. Trimming left V 2 bases short and J 10 bases short, with 24 bases between. Germline assignment: CDR1 GTSNPN and CDR2 SVGIG (reference sequence). The CDR3 spans 16 residues.

DNA for the CDR3: TGCGCCAGCAGCCAAGTGTATAAGGCAGATAATCAGCCCCAGCATTTT. It codes for CASSQVYKADNQPQHF. This chain uses TRBV4-3 with TRBJ1-5; D is unclear. Germline lookup yields CDR1 LGHNA and CDR2 YSLEER. Trimming stripped 1 base from V and 4 bases from J, with 14 bases between. CDR3 length: 16 residues.

This chain uses TRBV6-4 with TRBJ2-3, with D maybe TRBD1 (5 bases). Per germline, CDR1 MRHNA and CDR2 SNTAGT. The CDR3 covers 12 residues. V was trimmed by 3 bases and J by 8 bases, leaving 9 bases between them. The CDR3 DNA follows: TGTGCCAGCAGTGAATCCCAGGGTACGCAGTATTTT. The encoded protein is CASSESQGTQYF.

This clone was seen once. The chain uses TRBV11-2 and TRBJ2-7; D might be TRBD1 (6 bases). Germline V CDR1 and CDR2: SGHAT, FQNNGV. V dropped 5 bases and J dropped 9 bases, with 26 bases sitting between them. The CDR3 runs to 16 residues. The CDR3 nucleotides are TGTGCCAGCAGCCTGATTGGCGGCTTCAGGGGACATCGGCAGTACTTC. This gives the protein CASSLIGGFRGHRQYF.

The chain carries TRBV19 and TRBJ1-5, with unresolved D. The CDR3 covers 14 residues. Per the germline V gene, CDR1 is LNHDA and CDR2 is SQIVND (reference sequence). V dropped 7 bases and J dropped 7 bases, with 17 bases sitting between them. The DNA of the CDR3 is TGTGCCAGTAAGGGCAGGATTTTAAAACAGCCCCAGCATTTT. This codes for CASKGRILKQPQHF.

The rearrangement uses TRBV14 and TRBJ2-3, with D possibly called TRBD1 or TRBD2 (7 bases each). This CDR3 has 17 amino acids. Germline CDR1 is SGHDN and CDR2 is FVKESK. The V and J ends lost 3 bases and 0 bases respectively, with 16 bases between them. Here the CDR3 DNA reads TGTGCCAGCAGCCACAAAAGGGGGCGGGGGAGCACAGATACGCAGTATTTT. Amino acid sequence: CASSHKRGRGSTDTQYF.

Written as DNA, the CDR3 is TGTGCCAGCACCCCAAGGAACTCAGGGGCCCCTGAAGCTTTCTTT. Amino acids: CASTPRNSGAPEAFF. The chain couples TRBV4-2 to TRBJ1-1; possibly TRBD1 for D (6 bases). V lost 7 bases and J lost 6, with 21 bases in between. This CDR3 has 15 residues. Germline V lookup: CDR1 LGHNA, CDR2 YNFKEQ.

This sequence joins TRBV6-1 and TRBJ2-7; the D is unclear. Trimming left V 9 bases short and J 2 bases short, with 14 bases between. CDR3 length equals 13 residues. CDR1 and CDR2 from the germline V gene are MNHNS and SASEGT. The CDR3 protein is CASSIALTYEQYF. In DNA, the CDR3 is TGTGCCAGTTCTATCGCCCTGACCTACGAGCAGTACTTC.

The chain has TRBV30 and TRBJ1-1; no clear D gene. The V gene's germline CDR1 is GTSNPN and CDR2 SVGIG (reference sequence). The CDR3 consists of 17 residues. With 3 bases removed from V and 0 bases from J, the gap between germline ends came to 20 bases. The CDR3 region has the DNA TGTGCCTGGAGACGTCAACCCGGGCCGCACATGAACACTGAAGCTTTCTTT. Translating gives CAWRRQPGPHMNTEAFF.

The rearrangement links TRBV14 to TRBJ2-1, with a possible D match to TRBD1 (6 bases). This CDR3 contains 15 residues. CDR1 is SGHDN and CDR2 is FVKESK in the germline V gene. V lost 6 bases and J lost 3, with 15 bases in between. The CDR3 reads CASSLGQTNYNEQFF. The CDR3, as DNA: TGTGCCAGCAGTTTAGGACAGACCAACTACAATGAGCAGTTCTTC.

The chain is built from TRBV6-1 and TRBJ2-5, with TRBD1 matching 7 bases. The J call may be in error: the DNA end matches TRBJ2-7 better. Looked up from germline, CDR1 is MNHNS and CDR2 is SASEGT. The CDR3 extends over 13 amino acids. The CDR3 sequence: CASSTGTAYEQYF. CDR3 DNA sequence: TGTGCCAGCAGTACTGGGACAGCCTACGAGCAGTACTTC.

The chain is built from TRBV7-8 and TRBJ1-1; 7 nucleotides agree with TRBD1. The J segment lost 1 base and the V segment lost 5 bases, leaving 10 bases of the junction unmatched. Germline V gene lookup returns CDR1 SGHVS and CDR2 FQNEAQ. The CDR3 loop spans 16 amino acids. Written as DNA, the CDR3 is TGTGCCAGCAGCCCAAAGGAGGGACAGAAGAACACTGAAGCTTTCTTT. Encoded protein: CASSPKEGQKNTEAFF. Together with reference TRBV7-8 and TRBJ1-1, the CDR3 gives the full variable domain: GAGVSQSPRYKVAKRGQDVALRCDPISGHVSLFWYQQALGQGPEFLTYFQNEAQLDKSGLPSDRFFAERPEGSVSTLKIQRTQQEDSAVYLCASSPKEGQKNTEAFFGQGTRLTVV.

This clone was observed once. CDR3: CADDRVGYGYTF. DNA for the CDR3: TGTGCCGACGACAGGGTGGGCTATGGCTACACCTTC. The chain joins TRBV30 to TRBJ1-2; TRBD1 matches at 7 bases. The CDR3 is 12 amino acids. Losses at the gene ends were 8 bases for V and 4 bases for J; bases not matched to a gene: 7. Germline V lookup: CDR1 GTSNPN, CDR2 SVGIG (reference sequence).

V and J are TRBV6-1 and TRBJ1-3; D gene ambiguous. The CDR3 has 18 amino acids. With 1 base removed from V and 0 bases from J, the gap between germline ends came to 16 bases. Germline CDR1 is MNHNS and CDR2 is SASEGT. This CDR3 is CASSEEVAGSSSGNTIYF. The CDR3 nucleotides read TGTGCCAGCAGTGAAGAAGTGGCGGGCTCGAGCTCTGGAAACACCATATATTTT.

This chain joins TRBV4-1 and TRBJ2-1, with 7 bases fitting TRBD2. The length of the CDR3 is 17 residues. CDR1 is MGHRA, CDR2 YSYEKL, per germline. The V gene end was trimmed by 0 bases and the J gene end by 8 bases; junction bases not matched to a gene: 13. The CDR3 here is CASSQDGTNPQRDEQFF. The DNA of the CDR3 is TGCGCCAGCAGCCAAGATGGGACTAACCCTCAACGGGATGAGCAGTTCTTC.

V gene TRBV10-3 combines with J gene TRBJ1-5; D is undetermined. The CDR3 has 12 residues. Per germline, CDR1 ENHRY and CDR2 SYGVKD. The V end lost 3 bases, the J end lost 5 bases, and 5 bases lay between the germline ends. The CDR3: CAISDGDQPQHF. In DNA form, the CDR3 reads TGTGCCATCAGTGATGGAGATCAGCCCCAGCATTTT.